This T cell receptor (beta chain) was retrieved from a study of glioma-infiltrating T cells after dendritic cell vaccination. Across the study: The vaccine used monocyte-derived dendritic cells pulsed overnight with autologous tumor lysate. Notes on the study in general: Complete blood and tumor specimen sets were limited to few patients.

Patients had residual fresh-frozen tumor tissue and more than two years of survival data. In regard to this clone: No antigen is known for it.

The repertoire was sequenced with immunoSEQ multiplex PCR; TCRdb's copy has only in-frame clones and lacks some. This sample has 71,000 or so clones; about 76% occur once, and the top ten carry 7.9%. This CDR3 is built from 13 residues. The germline V and J ends were trimmed by 1 base and 4 bases, with 7 bases remaining between them. Germline V lookup: CDR1 SGHTA, CDR2 FQGTGA. The input for sequencing was blood, taken before dendritic cell vaccination. The source is a human donor with glioblastoma. The rearrangement joins TRBV7-3 to TRBJ1-1; TRBD1 might be the D (5 bases). The CDR3 region is CASSLSGGTEAFF. The CDR3 nucleotides read TGTGCCAGCAGCTTAAGCGGGGGCACTGAAGCTTTCTTT. The variable domain in full, completed from reference TRBV7-3 and TRBJ1-1, reads GAGVSQTPSNKVTEKGKYVELRCDPISGHTALYWYRQSLGQGPEFLIYFQGTGAADDSGLPNDRFFAVRPEGSVSTLKIQRTERGDSAVYLCASSLSGGTEAFFGQGTRLTVV.